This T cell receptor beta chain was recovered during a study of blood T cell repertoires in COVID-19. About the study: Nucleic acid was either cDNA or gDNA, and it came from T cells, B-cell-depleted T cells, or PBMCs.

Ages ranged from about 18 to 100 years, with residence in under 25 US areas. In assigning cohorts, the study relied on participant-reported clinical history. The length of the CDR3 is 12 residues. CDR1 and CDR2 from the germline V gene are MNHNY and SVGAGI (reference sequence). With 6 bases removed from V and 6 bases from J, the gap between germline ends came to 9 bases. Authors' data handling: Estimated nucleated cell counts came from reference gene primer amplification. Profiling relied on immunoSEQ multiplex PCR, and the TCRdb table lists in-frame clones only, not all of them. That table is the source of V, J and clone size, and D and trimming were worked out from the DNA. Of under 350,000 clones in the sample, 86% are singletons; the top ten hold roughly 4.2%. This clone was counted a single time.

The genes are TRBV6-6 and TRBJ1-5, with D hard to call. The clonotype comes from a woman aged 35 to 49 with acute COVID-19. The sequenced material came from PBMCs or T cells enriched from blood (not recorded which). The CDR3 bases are TGTGCCAGCAGCTCCTTGTCTCAGCCCCAGCATTTT. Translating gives CASSSLSQPQHF.